This T cell receptor beta chain is drawn from a study of identical twins. TCRdb re-called the 5' RACE reads through MiXCR, storing one row per CDR3 protein. This table holds some 500,000 distinct CDR3 sequences, roughly 21% found once. The CDR3 sequence is 15 residues long. The V gene lost 2 bases and the J gene lost 0 bases, with 11 bases spanning the gap. Germline CDR1 is DFQATT and CDR2 is SNEGSKA (reference sequence). These data also formed part of another study, on T cells expressing NK-cell markers. Per that paper: In several donors, dominant clonotypes made up about 25-60.1% of CD3+CD56-NKG2C+ cells.

The V gene is TRBV20-1, the J gene TRBJ2-1, with D uncertain. The specimen sequenced was CD4+ T cells sorted from blood. The sequence was obtained from a woman aged 18-30 years in good health. In DNA form, the CDR3 reads TGCAGTGCTAGACTTCGAACTTTCTCCTACAATGAGCAGTTCTTC. This sequence encodes CSARLRTFSYNEQFF.